The TCR beta chain described here comes from a study of blood T cell repertoires in COVID-19 (TCRdb year 2020). Regarding the study in general: Collaborator samples came from the United States, Italy and Spain and covered acute and convalescent phases of COVID-19. The material from the prospective study consisted of cDNA or gDNA derived from T cells, B-cell-depleted T cells, or PBMCs. Deeply sampled blood TCRbeta repertoires from subjects exposed to, actively infected with, or recovered from COVID-19 were included in the dataset. A freely available public database, intended as a resource for researchers studying the immune response to SARS-CoV-2, is where the repertoires were released. Samples came from the ongoing ImmuneRACE study (first 160 participants) plus 1,254 subjects from 6 global collaborators. A de-identified subject ID, COVID-19 status, age in years and sex were almost always included in the sample metadata. Where available, HLA class I and class II types were taken from metadata supplied by the sample provider and were not determined by assay-based typing. Study-wide conclusions, independent of this receptor: Clinical and demographic metadata were provided uncurated, with the amount varying by source and participant.

Reading the germline V gene gives CDR1 SNHLY and CDR2 FYNNEI. From the cysteine through the phenylalanine, the CDR3 covers 15 amino acids. Just the 45-base CDR3 DNA is kept, in frame starting at base 1. Deletion took 4 bases off V and 1 base off J, with a span of 11 bases between the germline ends. TCRbeta CDR3 regions were amplified from genomic DNA by means of the immunoSEQ Assay, a bias-controlled multiplex PCR. Concerning the study's data processing: Within the assay, amplification of reference gene primers was used to estimate how many nucleated cells each sample contained. To quantify the absolute abundance of each unique TCRbeta CDR3 rearrangement, sequence reads were collapsed and filtered. For each sample, productive Simpson clonality was calculated by taking the square root of Simpson's diversity index across productive rearrangements. As stored in TCRdb, this immuneACCESS dataset retains in-frame rearrangements with V and J assigned. A fraction of the clones does not appear; measured against another copy, unresolved V genes explain less than half of the discrepancy, and the remainder lacks a known reason. V, J and clone size derive from that table, while D and trimming were established from the DNA sequence. For this sample the table gives hundreds of thousands of clones, of which around 80% were detected only once. About 5.7% of the sample is in the top ten clones.

Each collaborating institution followed its own protocols to collect whole blood in K2EDTA tubes. For TCRbeta analysis, collaborators shipped samples in one of three forms: frozen whole blood, isolated PBMCs, or DNA extracted from either of those sample types. As to this clone: No antigen is known for it. Base qualities are not recorded, but no much larger clone differs from it by a single base.

The source material was peripheral blood. The chain employs TRBV2 and TRBJ1-3; a tentative D match to TRBD1 spans 6 bases. The clonotype originates from an elderly man with acute or convalescent COVID-19. The DNA reads TGTGCCAGCAGTGGAGACAGGCTTTCTGGAAACACCATATATTTT. Translated, this gives CASSGDRLSGNTIYF. With all but the CDR3 taken from the reference TRBV2 and TRBJ1-3 genes, the full variable domain is: EPEVTQTPSHQVTQMGQEVILRCVPISNHLYFYWYRQILGQKVEFLVSFYNNEISEKSEIFDDQFSVERPDGSNFTLKIRSTKLEDSAMYFCASSGDRLSGNTIYFGEGSWLTVV.